The 32 T cell receptor beta chains in this list originate from one sample, sequenced in a study of a mutant IDH1 vaccine in newly diagnosed glioma. Sequencing used immunoSEQ multiplex PCR; TCRdb keeps in-frame clones, though not all of them. The sample holds under 25,000 clones; approximately 93% are singletons and the top ten take about 1.2%. Time point denoted: baseline, week 1 (first vaccination visit). Indicated treatment: pre-vaccination baseline after standard-of-care therapy. The source was PBMCs, collected from a glioma patient treated with radiotherapy, temozolomide or both. The receptor set was obtained from a man between 35 and 55 years old with glioma.

The V call is TRBV9, the J call TRBJ1-2; TRBD1 matches 7 bases. Germline CDR1 reads SGDLS; CDR2 reads YYNGEE. Losses at the gene ends were 0 bases for V and 6 bases for J; bases not matched to a gene: 8. The CDR3 is 15 amino acids. The CDR3 sequence is CASSVDPRQGNGYTF. For the CDR3, the DNA is TGTGCCAGCAGCGTAGATCCACGACAGGGTAATGGCTACACCTTC.

The chain recombines TRBV10-2 with TRBJ1-2, with TRBD1 matching 9 bases. V dropped 0 bases and J dropped 5; count of bases not matched to a gene: 10. The CDR3 is 17 residues long. Looked up from germline, CDR1 is WSHSY and CDR2 is SAAADI. The CDR3 spells CASSESGTGPTMYGYTF. In nucleotides, the CDR3 is TGCGCCAGCAGTGAGTCAGGGACAGGGCCTACTATGTATGGCTACACCTTC.

V and J are TRBV5-1 and TRBJ1-4; no reliable D call. Deletions cut 4 bases from V and 12 bases from J, with 13 bases between. From germline, CDR1 is SGHRS and CDR2 YFSETQ. This CDR3 spans 12 amino acids. The CDR3 DNA is TGCGCCAGCAGCCTTGGGATCGGAGAACTGTTTTTT. As protein: CASSLGIGELFF.

The chain combines TRBV13 with TRBJ2-7; D remains ambiguous. The CDR3 extends over 13 amino acids. Germline CDR1 PRHDT, CDR2 FYEKMQ (reference sequence). V was clipped by 0 bases and J by 0 bases, with 3 bases between them. In DNA, the CDR3 is TGTGCCAGCAGCTTAGGCAGCTCCTACGAGCAGTACTTC. Its translation: CASSLGSSYEQYF.

The rearrangement links TRBV27 to TRBJ2-7; TRBD2 matches 8 bases. CDR1 and CDR2 (germline): MNHEY, SMNVEV (reference sequence). The CDR3 has 18 amino acids. The V segment lost 1 base and the J segment 3 bases; nucleotides outside the gene matches: 14. The CDR3 is CASSLWASTGTRDYEQYF. The CDR3 DNA sequence: TGTGCCAGCAGTTTATGGGCCTCGACCGGGACTAGAGACTACGAGCAGTACTTC.

The gene calls are TRBV14 and TRBJ2-7; a possible D gene is TRBD1 (6 bases). The CDR3 has 14 residues. CDR1 and CDR2 (germline): SGHDN, FVKESK. V was pared by 3 bases and J by 4 bases, with 13 bases between. Here the CDR3 reads CASSQQGRGYEQYF. The CDR3 nucleotides read TGTGCCAGCAGCCAGCAGGGGCGCGGGTACGAGCAGTACTTC. The full variable domain, with the rest looked up from reference TRBV14 and TRBJ2-7, is EAGVTQFPSHSVIEKGQTVTLRCDPISGHDNLYWYRRVMGKEIKFLLHFVKESKQDESGMPNNRFLAERTGGTYSTLKVQPAELEDSGVYFCASSQQGRGYEQYFGPGTRLTVT.

The chain recombines TRBV10-1 with TRBJ2-5, with 8 bases matching TRBD2. This CDR3 has 13 amino acids. J was trimmed by 1 base and V by 9 bases; bases with no gene match: 4. CDR1 is WNHNN and CDR2 is SYGVQD in the germline V gene (reference sequence). CDR3 amino acids: CASQRELQETQYF. For the CDR3, the DNA is TGCGCCAGTCAGCGGGAGCTCCAAGAGACCCAGTACTTC.

The CDR3 DNA reads TGTGCCAGCAGTTTAGACAACCTCTCCTACAATGAGCAGTTCTTC. As protein: CASSLDNLSYNEQFF. V usage is TRBV27 and J usage is TRBJ2-1; D uncertain. V was trimmed by 2 bases and J by 0 bases, leaving 8 bases between them. The CDR3 length is 15 residues. CDR1 and CDR2 (germline): MNHEY, SMNVEV (reference sequence).

CDR3 in amino acids: CASSLAHGQGIYEQYF. The CDR3 region has the DNA TGTGCCAGCAGCTTGGCCCATGGACAGGGTATCTACGAGCAGTACTTC. The chain joins TRBV5-8 to TRBJ2-5; 8 positions agree with TRBD1. The J call may be wrong; the DNA end is better matched by TRBJ2-7. The CDR3 covers 16 residues. Germline V gives CDR1 SGHTS, CDR2 YDEGEE.

V and J are TRBV30 and TRBJ1-3, with 7 nucleotides matching TRBD1. The CDR3 is 14 amino acids. V trimming: 7 bases; J trimming: 0 bases; junction bases outside the gene matches: 6. Germline assignment: CDR1 GTSNPN and CDR2 SVGIG (reference sequence). The CDR3 sequence is CALTRGNSGNTIYF. CDR3 sequence (DNA): TGTGCCTTGACCAGGGGGAACTCTGGAAACACCATATATTTT.

The chain employs TRBV2 and TRBJ2-5, with D possibly TRBD1 on 5 matching bases. Trimming took 6 bases from V and 4 from J, leaving 15 bases between them. This CDR3 contains 14 residues. Germline V gene lookup returns CDR1 SNHLY and CDR2 FYNNEI. The chain's CDR3 is CASSQRGFGETQYF. DNA of the CDR3: TGTGCCAGCAGCCAAAGGGGATTCGGAGAGACCCAGTACTTC.

The CDR3 sequence is CASSQCDSGGVDEQYF. In nucleotides, the CDR3 is TGCGCCAGCAGTCAATGTGATAGCGGGGGGGTCGACGAGCAGTACTTC. This sequence joins TRBV23-1 and TRBJ2-7; 11 nucleotides match TRBD2. TRBV23-1 is noted as an ORF with a role that remains uncertain. V lost 1 base, J lost 5 bases, and 7 bases stayed unmatched. This CDR3 contains 16 residues.

The V call is TRBV2, the J call TRBJ2-3; the D is unclear. Germline V CDR1 and CDR2: SNHLY, FYNNEI. This CDR3 is built from 13 residues. Trimming cost V 2 bases and J 6 bases, with 9 bases left between them. CDR3 region: CASSESLPDTQYF. The CDR3 DNA reads as TGTGCCAGCAGTGAATCTCTCCCCGATACGCAGTATTTT.

The chain links TRBV13 to TRBJ2-3; D remains ambiguous. The CDR3 consists of 14 residues. Per the germline V gene, CDR1 is PRHDT and CDR2 is FYEKMQ (reference sequence). V was cut by 4 bases and J by 5 bases, with 13 bases left in between. The CDR3 DNA follows: TGTGCCAGCAGCTCTTTCCCGGAAGAAGATACGCAGTATTTT. Residues: CASSSFPEEDTQYF.

The chain couples TRBV19 to TRBJ1-5, with D possibly being TRBD1 (6 bases). The CDR3 runs 14 residues. Germline CDR1 LNHDA, CDR2 SQIVND (reference sequence). The V gene lost 7 bases and the J gene lost 8 bases, with 18 bases spanning the gap. The CDR3 region has the DNA TGTGCCAGTACCGACACAGCGGGGGCTGAGCCCCAGCATTTT. Translating it yields CASTDTAGAEPQHF.

A single count supports this clone. V is TRBV7-2 and J is TRBJ2-3; D gene ambiguous. Germline CDR1 reads SGHTA; CDR2 reads FQGNSA. The CDR3 runs to 11 residues. Trimming cost V 6 bases and J 2 bases, with 3 bases left between them. CDR3 DNA: TGTGCCAGCAGAAACACAGATACGCAGTATTTT. Translation gives CASRNTDTQYF.

CDR3 nucleotides: TGTGCCAGCAGTTACGTGAACACTGAAGCTTTCTTT. Its protein is CASSYVNTEAFF. V gene TRBV6-6 combines with J gene TRBJ1-1; the D is unclear. With 2 bases removed from V and 0 bases from J, the gap between germline ends came to 1 base. In germline, CDR1 is MNHNY, CDR2 SVGAGI (reference sequence). The CDR3 extends over 12 amino acids.

The chain recombines TRBV4-3 with TRBJ2-2, with TRBD2 matching 13 bases. Losses at the gene ends were 0 bases for V and 6 bases for J; bases not matched to a gene: 7. The CDR3 loop spans 18 amino acids. Germline CDR1 and CDR2: LGHNA and YSLEER. The CDR3 sequence: CASSQEGGGLAGPGELFF. The CDR3 DNA follows: TGCGCCAGCAGCCAAGAAGGGGGGGGACTAGCGGGACCCGGGGAGCTGTTTTTT.

V and J are TRBV5-1 and TRBJ2-1; the D is unclear. The CDR3 is made up of 14 amino acids. Germline-derived CDR1 and CDR2 are SGHRS and YFSETQ. Trimming took off 1 base at V and 6 bases at J, with 11 bases between the two ends. CDR3 bases: TGCGCCAGCAGCTTGCTGACCTCCGCCAATGAGCAGTTCTTC. Protein product: CASSLLTSANEQFF.

The chain combines TRBV30 with TRBJ2-7, with D tentatively TRBD2 (6 bases). The CDR3 contains 13 residues. Between the trimmed V and J ends, which lost 3 bases and 4 bases, there was a span of 13 bases. CDR1 and CDR2 (germline): GTSNPN, SVGIG (reference sequence). The CDR3 protein is CAWSMRAGYEQYF. The CDR3 DNA reads as TGTGCCTGGAGCATGCGGGCGGGGTACGAGCAGTACTTC.

The CDR3 region is CATSDSGPGGTEAFF. For the CDR3, the DNA is TGTGCCACCAGCGATTCCGGGCCTGGGGGCACTGAAGCTTTCTTT. The J gene is TRBJ1-1, the V gene TRBV15; tentative D call: TRBD1 (5 bases). The V and J ends lost 5 bases and 4 bases respectively, with 17 bases between them. Germline CDR1 LNHNV, CDR2 YYDKDF (reference sequence). There are 15 residues in the CDR3.

The chain links TRBV13 to TRBJ2-5; possibly TRBD2 for D (5 bases). Germline CDR1 and CDR2: PRHDT and FYEKMQ (reference sequence). V shed 0 bases and J shed 9 bases, with 8 bases lying between them. The CDR3 contains 12 residues. The CDR3 protein is CASSLGLGAQYF. The DNA for the CDR3 is TGTGCCAGCAGCTTAGGCCTCGGGGCCCAGTACTTC.

The chain carries TRBV5-1 and TRBJ2-3; no clear D gene. The V end was cut by 0 bases, the J end by 4 bases, with 6 bases between. In germline, CDR1 is SGHRS, CDR2 YFSETQ. There are 13 residues in the CDR3. CDR3 nucleotide sequence: TGCGCCAGCAGCTTGGACAATTCAGATACGCAGTATTTT. Amino acid sequence: CASSLDNSDTQYF.

V gene TRBV28 combines with J gene TRBJ1-5, with D maybe TRBD1 (5 bases). This CDR3 is built from 14 residues. Germline CDR1 is MDHEN and CDR2 is SYDVKM. Trimming left V 6 bases short and J 7 bases short, with 16 bases between. The CDR3 DNA follows: TGTGCCAGCAGCCAGGGAGGCAGCGGGCAGCCCCAGCATTTT. Translated, it gives CASSQGGSGQPQHF.

The chain uses TRBV7-8 and TRBJ2-7; TRBD1 aligns across 8 bases. V trimming: 5 bases; J trimming: 4 bases; junction bases outside the gene matches: 7. CDR1 SGHVS and CDR2 FQNEAQ come from the germline V gene. The CDR3 loop spans 14 amino acids. CDR3 sequence reads: CASSPTGVLYEQYF. In nucleotides, the CDR3 is TGTGCCAGCAGCCCGACAGGGGTCCTTTACGAGCAGTACTTC.

The chain links TRBV19 to TRBJ2-2; 7 bases match TRBD2. The CDR3 is 15 amino acids. Germline lookup yields CDR1 LNHDA and CDR2 SQIVND (reference sequence). V shed 2 bases and J 4 bases; nucleotides not matched to a gene: 4. CDR3 sequence reads: CASSISGAGTGELFF. The DNA of the CDR3 is TGTGCCAGTAGTATAAGCGGGGCAGGCACCGGGGAGCTGTTTTTT.

The chain links TRBV28 to TRBJ2-3, with TRBD2 matching 10 bases. The CDR3 is made up of 17 amino acids. Germline values: CDR1 MDHEN, CDR2 SYDVKM. V was pared by 7 bases and J by 1 base, with 11 bases of the junction left unmatched. In DNA form, the CDR3 reads TGTGCCAGCATCCCGGGACTAGCGATTGACCGCACAGATACGCAGTATTTT. Translation gives CASIPGLAIDRTDTQYF.

Here the CDR3 reads CASGQGTYEQYF. The CDR3 coding sequence is TGTGCCAGCGGGCAGGGTACCTACGAGCAGTACTTC. V usage is TRBV7-8 and J usage is TRBJ2-7; TRBD1 is a possible D gene (5 bases). The CDR3 contains 12 residues. V gave up 8 bases and J gave up 2 bases, with 10 bases separating them. CDR1 is SGHVS and CDR2 is FQNEAQ in the germline V gene. The entire variable domain, with the rest obtained from reference TRBV7-8 and TRBJ2-7, is as follows: GAGVSQSPRYKVAKRGQDVALRCDPISGHVSLFWYQQALGQGPEFLTYFQNEAQLDKSGLPSDRFFAERPEGSVSTLKIQRTQQEDSAVYLCASGQGTYEQYFGPGTRLTVT.

This rearrangement joins TRBV21-1 to TRBJ1-5; TRBD1 is taken as the D call from the table, unchecked against the DNA. TRBV21-1 is marked as a pseudogene. The CDR3 consists of 17 residues. CDR3 nucleotides: TGTGCCAGCAGCCCAGCCCCCGACAGGGTATGCAATCAGCCCCAGCATTTT. This translates into CASSPAPDRVCNQPQHF.

The V and J genes are TRBV2 and TRBJ2-5; tentative D call: TRBD2 (7 bases). Per the germline V gene, CDR1 is SNHLY and CDR2 is FYNNEI. The V gene lost 7 bases and the J gene lost 2 bases, with 20 bases spanning the gap. This CDR3 comprises 16 residues. The CDR3 loop reads CASKLGNRGAQETQYF. Here the CDR3 DNA reads TGTGCCAGCAAATTGGGGAACCGGGGGGCGCAAGAGACCCAGTACTTC.

V gene TRBV4-2 combines with J gene TRBJ1-6; D not resolved. Germline loops: CDR1 LGHNA, CDR2 YNFKEQ. The CDR3 is made up of 16 amino acids. The ends were cut back, 0 bases at V and 9 bases at J, with 15 bases in the middle. The CDR3 sequence is CASSQEKGSTGSPLHF. In DNA form, the CDR3 reads TGTGCCAGCAGCCAAGAGAAGGGAAGTACGGGTTCACCCCTCCACTTT.

V and J are TRBV5-6 and TRBJ1-5; possible D gene TRBD1, 6 bases. The germline V gene encodes CDR1 SGHDT and CDR2 YYEEEE. V shed 3 bases and J shed 4 bases, with 17 bases lying between them. The CDR3 contains 16 residues. As DNA, the CDR3 is TGTGCCAGCAGCTCCCGGGACACTCCATGGAATCAGCCCCAGCATTTT. As protein: CASSSRDTPWNQPQHF.